Following are 11 T cell receptor beta chains from one sample sequenced in a study of blood T cell repertoires in COVID-19. This table comes from immunoSEQ multiplex PCR, and its TCRdb copy is limited to in-frame clones, with some not included. The data contain 250,000 or so clones, 65% to 90% of them singletons. Material for sequencing was PBMCs or T cells enriched from blood (not recorded which). These receptors all come from a man between 35 and 55 years old who had recovered from COVID-19.

The chain is built from TRBV18 and TRBJ1-3, with D perhaps TRBD1 (5 bases). The CDR3 runs 18 residues. CDR1 and CDR2 (germline): KGHSH, LQKENI. Deletions cut 1 base from V and 0 bases from J, with 16 bases between. CDR3 protein: CASSPREGWTLSGNTIYF. CDR3 coding DNA: TGTGCCAGCTCACCACGGGAGGGATGGACACTCTCTGGAAACACCATATATTTT.

The chain is built from TRBV3-1 (or the pseudogene TRBV3-2) and TRBJ2-1; 12 bases agree with TRBD2. V trimming: 4 bases; J trimming: 8 bases; junction bases outside the gene matches: 9. Germline CDR1 and CDR2: LGHDT and YNNKEL (reference sequence). This CDR3 is built from 16 residues. The CDR3 is CASSPSSGGAKDEQFF. The CDR3 DNA follows: TGTGCCAGCAGCCCCTCTAGCGGGGGGGCCAAGGATGAGCAGTTCTTC.

Here the CDR3 reads CASSSLGGTEAFF. CDR3 coding DNA: TGTGCCAGCAGCTCCCTCGGGGGGACTGAAGCTTTCTTT. This chain uses TRBV7-8 with TRBJ1-1; D may be TRBD1 (5 bases). Per germline, CDR1 SGHVS and CDR2 FQNEAQ. With 4 bases removed from V and 5 bases from J, the gap between germline ends came to 11 bases. The CDR3 is 13 amino acids.

The genes are TRBV27 and TRBJ1-3; D gene unclear. The CDR3 extends over 14 amino acids. With 2 bases removed from V and 1 base from J, the gap between germline ends came to 6 bases. In germline, CDR1 is MNHEY, CDR2 SMNVEV (reference sequence). The DNA of the CDR3 is TGTGCCAGCAGTTTAGCCGGGTCTGGAAACACCATATATTTT. The encoded protein is CASSLAGSGNTIYF.

V is TRBV9 and J is TRBJ2-5, with 11 bases aligning to TRBD2. Looked up from germline, CDR1 is SGDLS and CDR2 is YYNGEE. The CDR3 runs 17 residues. With 0 bases clipped from V and 5 bases from J, the junction kept 9 bases outside the gene matches. DNA of the CDR3: TGTGCCAGCAGCGTAGCTACCCTAGCGGGGGGTACGGAGACCCAGTACTTC. Its translation: CASSVATLAGGTETQYF.

This clone was picked up a small number of times. The rearrangement links TRBV27 to TRBJ1-6; the D gene is possibly TRBD1 (5 bases). Germline V gene data show CDR1 as MNHEY and CDR2 as SMNVEV (reference sequence). Trimming pared 3 bases from V and 7 bases from J, leaving 13 bases between. This CDR3 comprises 15 residues. For the CDR3, the DNA is TGTGCCAGCAGTTTCTCTGCAGGGTCCAATTCACCCCTCCACTTT. This translates into CASSFSAGSNSPLHF.

The V and J genes are TRBV30 and TRBJ2-7; tentative D call: TRBD2 (5 bases). The CDR3 extends over 12 amino acids. Per germline, CDR1 GTSNPN and CDR2 SVGIG (reference sequence). V lost 0 bases and J lost 10, with 13 bases in between. The CDR3: CAWSVGSTGQYF. DNA of the CDR3: TGTGCCTGGAGTGTGGGCAGCACGGGACAGTACTTC.

The chain is built from TRBV7-8 and TRBJ2-5; 8 bases agree with TRBD2. Germline CDR1 is SGHVS and CDR2 is FQNEAQ. The CDR3 extends over 15 amino acids. After removal of 1 base from V and 3 bases from J, the junction contained 4 bases not matched to a gene. The CDR3 spells CASSLGGLVEETQYF. DNA of the CDR3: TGTGCCAGCAGCTTAGGGGGACTAGTGGAAGAGACCCAGTACTTC.

The chain uses TRBV28 and TRBJ1-1; no definite D call. V lost 9 bases, J lost 1 base, and 9 bases lay in between. The CDR3 is 12 residues long. CDR1 MDHEN and CDR2 SYDVKM come from the germline V gene. CDR3 residues: CASRTQNTEAFF. DNA for the CDR3: TGTGCCAGTCGAACACAGAACACTGAAGCTTTCTTT.

The chain employs TRBV6-5 and TRBJ2-7, with a possible D match to TRBD1 (5 bases). CDR1 is MNHEY and CDR2 is SVGAGI in the germline V gene. The CDR3 sequence is 13 residues long. Trimming took off 6 bases at V and 5 bases at J, with 14 bases between the two ends. CDR3 sequence: CASRGLWGHEQYF. The CDR3 DNA sequence: TGTGCCAGCAGGGGTCTGTGGGGCCACGAGCAGTACTTC.

V and J are TRBV5-1 and TRBJ1-2, with no clear D. The V end lost 0 bases, the J end lost 6 bases, and 9 bases lay between the germline ends. Germline-derived CDR1 and CDR2 are SGHRS and YFSETQ. This CDR3 spans 13 amino acids. The CDR3 region has the DNA TGCGCCAGCAGCTTGGGTACAATCAATGGCTACACCTTC. Translation gives CASSLGTINGYTF.